Each of the 28 T cell receptor beta chains below was sequenced from the same sample in a study of neoadjuvant anti-PD-1 for oral cavity cancer (dated by TCRdb to about 2021). Read against the paper, the sample's time point label means: after neoadjuvant nivolumab, at surgical resection. The library relied on the immunoSEQ multiplex PCR assay. What TCRdb holds here is the immuneACCESS table cut down to in-frame rearrangements. Part of the clones is not present; checked against another copy, under half of the missing clones reflect an unresolved V gene, and the others are unexplained. The sample profile shows some 33,000 clones; 80% of them were found once. Nearly 3.5% of the sample is taken by the ten largest. The material was PBMCs, obtained after nivolumab (anti-PD-1) treatment. All receptors come from a person aged 40 to 85 with oral cavity squamous cell carcinoma.

CDR3 sequence: CASSLSPSSGNTIYF. CDR3 sequence (DNA): TGTGCCAGCAGCTTGAGTCCCAGCTCTGGAAACACCATATATTTT. The gene calls are TRBV5-5 and TRBJ1-3; D is ambiguous. V was pared by 1 base and J by 0 bases, with 8 bases between. This CDR3 is built from 15 residues. Looked up from germline, CDR1 is SGHKS and CDR2 is YYEKEE (reference sequence).

Details on this clone: Additional DNA sequences in this sample encode the identical CDR3. J is TRBJ1-3 and V is TRBV5-1; D remains unclear. The CDR3 consists of 14 residues. Trimming pared 0 bases from V and 0 bases from J, leaving 4 bases between. The germline V gene has CDR1 SGHRS and CDR2 YFSETQ. The DNA of the CDR3 is TGCGCCAGCAGCTTGGGGGACTCTGGAAACACCATATATTTT. This gives the protein CASSLGDSGNTIYF.

The V gene is TRBV6-1, the J gene TRBJ1-1; D is unresolved. The CDR3 length is 14 residues. V was shortened by 8 bases and J by 4 bases, with 17 bases between the two germline ends. Per the germline V gene, CDR1 is MNHNS and CDR2 is SASEGT. The DNA for the CDR3 is TGTGCCAGCTTTATTGAGTTTCTTTCCACTGAAGCTTTCTTT. Translation: CASFIEFLSTEAFF.

J is TRBJ2-1 and V is TRBV5-6; 12 bases fit TRBD2. Germline lookup yields CDR1 SGHDT and CDR2 YYEEEE. CDR3 length: 15 amino acids. V shed 4 bases and J 6 bases; nucleotides not matched to a gene: 5. The CDR3: CASSPLAGGSNEQFF. CDR3 nucleotide sequence: TGTGCCAGCAGCCCTCTAGCGGGGGGGTCCAATGAGCAGTTCTTC.

A few counts support this clone. The V gene is TRBV5-1, the J gene TRBJ1-5; D uncertain. Germline V gives CDR1 SGHRS, CDR2 YFSETQ. V lost 0 bases to trimming and J lost 4 bases, with 5 bases between them. The CDR3 extends over 13 amino acids. The CDR3 coding sequence is TGCGCCAGCAGCTTGGGAGTTAATCAGCCCCAGCATTTT. Protein sequence: CASSLGVNQPQHF.

The J gene is TRBJ1-2, the V gene TRBV7-9, with 9 bases that match TRBD1. Looked up from germline, CDR1 is SEHNR and CDR2 is FQNEAQ (reference sequence). With 4 bases clipped from V and 6 bases from J, the junction kept 15 bases outside the gene matches. CDR3 length equals 17 residues. The CDR3 sequence is CASSSIFTGRQGDGYTF. CDR3 nucleotides: TGTGCCAGCAGCTCAATCTTTACGGGGAGACAGGGGGATGGCTACACCTTC.

The V and J genes are TRBV9 and TRBJ2-6; D not resolved. Trimming removed 0 bases from V and 3 bases from J, with 4 bases in between. Germline V gene data show CDR1 as SGDLS and CDR2 as YYNGEE. CDR3 length: 14 residues. The CDR3 DNA reads TGTGCCAGCAGCGTAGAGGGTGGGGCCAACGTCCTGACTTTC. This translates into CASSVEGGANVLTF.

This rearrangement joins TRBV14 to TRBJ2-1; TRBD1 aligns across 10 bases. V lost 0 bases and J lost 3; bases outside the gene matches: 8. Germline V gene data show CDR1 as SGHDN and CDR2 as FVKESK. This CDR3 has 18 residues. The CDR3 DNA reads TGTGCCAGCAGCCAAGAAGGATGGAGGACAGGGGGCTACAATGAGCAGTTCTTC. Translation gives CASSQEGWRTGGYNEQFF.

The chain recombines TRBV6-1 with TRBJ2-7, with 7 bases aligning to TRBD1. This CDR3 has 14 residues. With 5 bases clipped from V and 6 bases from J, the junction kept 10 bases outside the gene matches. Germline-derived CDR1 and CDR2 are MNHNS and SASEGT. CDR3 loop: CASSKDRELAEQYF. CDR3 DNA sequence: TGTGCCAGCAGTAAAGACAGGGAGCTAGCCGAGCAGTACTTC.

CDR3 nucleotides: TGCGCCAGCAGCCAAGATGGGTACAGCAATCAGCCCCAGCATTTT. It encodes CASSQDGYSNQPQHF. The chain combines TRBV4-3 with TRBJ1-5, with no clear D. This CDR3 region has 15 residues. Germline CDR1 reads LGHNA; CDR2 reads YSLEER. Trimming removed 0 bases at V and 1 base at J, with 7 bases between.

J is TRBJ1-1 and V is TRBV9, with 7 bases lining up with TRBD1. The CDR3 runs to 15 residues. Germline CDR1 and CDR2: SGDLS and YYNGEE. J gave up 2 bases and V 4 bases, and 8 bases lay outside the gene matches. This chain's CDR3 is CASSYTGVPNTEAFF. The CDR3 DNA follows: TGTGCCAGCAGCTATACAGGGGTGCCCAACACTGAAGCTTTCTTT.

The rearrangement links TRBV7-9 to TRBJ2-3; 7 nucleotides agree with TRBD1. Germline values: CDR1 SEHNR, CDR2 FQNEAQ (reference sequence). This CDR3 is 17 amino acids long. V shed 5 bases, J shed 2 bases, and the junction held 13 bases outside the gene matches. The CDR3, as DNA: TGTGCCAGCAGCCTGCAAAAGGGGGCGAACCCCACAGATACGCAGTATTTT. Translation gives CASSLQKGANPTDTQYF. Based on the CDR3 plus reference TRBV7-9 and TRBJ2-3, the full variable domain is DTGVSQNPRHKITKRGQNVTFRCDPISEHNRLYWYRQTLGQGPEFLTYFQNEAQLEKSRLLSDRFSAERPKGSFSTLEIQRTEQGDSAMYLCASSLQKGANPTDTQYFGPGTRLTVL.

This clone was detected a few times. CDR3 DNA: TGCGCCAGCAGTCAATCGAAAAGGGACCAGGGGTACTCTGGAAACACCATATATTTT. Amino acid sequence: CASSQSKRDQGYSGNTIYF. This sequence joins TRBV23-1 and TRBJ1-3, with D perhaps TRBD1 (6 bases). TRBV23-1 is identified as an open reading frame with a role that is uncertain. The V end was cut by 0 bases, the J end by 0 bases, with 18 bases between. There are 19 residues in the CDR3.

V and J are TRBV7-2 and TRBJ1-2; 7 bases fit TRBD1. Germline-derived CDR1 and CDR2 are SGHTA and FQGNSA. This CDR3 region has 15 residues. V gave up 0 bases and J gave up 3 bases; unmatched junction bases: 4. The CDR3 reads CASSLASGGDYGYTF. CDR3 bases: TGTGCCAGCAGCTTAGCGTCAGGGGGAGACTATGGCTACACCTTC.

The chain joins TRBV10-2 to TRBJ1-2; D may be TRBD1 (5 bases). The CDR3 is 12 amino acids. V was pared by 3 bases and J by 8 bases, with 10 bases between. CDR1 is WSHSY, CDR2 SAAADI, per germline. The chain's CDR3 is CASSDAGEGYTF. CDR3 in DNA: TGCGCCAGCAGTGATGCGGGGGAGGGCTACACCTTC.

There are a few counts of this clone. The CDR3 DNA is TGTGCCAGCAGAACGGACAGGCAAGGAAGACAGCCCCAGCATTTT. Translating it yields CASRTDRQGRQPQHF. The V and J genes are TRBV6-1 and TRBJ1-5, with 7 nucleotides matching TRBD1. Germline V gives CDR1 MNHNS, CDR2 SASEGT. V was pared by 6 bases and J by 7 bases, with 12 bases of the junction left unmatched. The CDR3 is 15 amino acids.

The chain is built from TRBV5-1 and TRBJ2-1, with D possibly matching TRBD1 (7 bases). The CDR3 spans 15 residues. V was shortened by 5 bases and J by 1 base, with 13 bases between the two germline ends. Germline V gene sequence: CDR1 SGHRS, CDR2 YFSETQ. CDR3 protein: CASSTAGGSYNEQFF. The DNA of the CDR3 is TGCGCCAGCAGTACGGCAGGGGGGTCCTACAATGAGCAGTTCTTC.

The chain uses TRBV10-3 and TRBJ2-7; D tentatively fits TRBD1 or TRBD2 (5 bases each). Trimming pared 8 bases from V and 5 bases from J, leaving 16 bases between. This CDR3 contains 13 residues. Germline loops: CDR1 ENHRY, CDR2 SYGVKD. The CDR3 nucleotides read TGTGCCATCTCGGACACGGGGTCCCACGAGCAGTACTTC. Translation: CAISDTGSHEQYF.

V is TRBV27 and J is TRBJ2-3; D gene uncertain. Per the germline V gene, CDR1 is MNHEY and CDR2 is SMNVEV (reference sequence). Trimming removed 4 bases from V and 2 bases from J, with 10 bases in between. This CDR3 contains 14 residues. This chain's CDR3 is CASSYQRFTDTQYF. The CDR3 DNA reads as TGTGCCAGCAGTTACCAACGCTTCACAGATACGCAGTATTTT.

V usage is TRBV4-3 and J usage is TRBJ1-3; D remains ambiguous. This CDR3 has 14 amino acids. V lost 4 bases to trimming and J lost 6 bases, with 13 bases between them. Germline V lookup: CDR1 LGHNA, CDR2 YSLEER. CDR3 DNA sequence: TGCGCCAGCAGCCGAGGAGGAAGGGAAAACACCATATATTTT. Translating gives CASSRGGRENTIYF.

The V gene is TRBV15, the J gene TRBJ2-5, with 7 nucleotides matching TRBD1. Trimming removed 3 bases from V and 4 bases from J; junction bases left unmatched: 8. The CDR3 loop spans 15 amino acids. Germline CDR1 is LNHNV and CDR2 is YYDKDF (reference sequence). As DNA, the CDR3 is TGTGCCACCAGCAGTACACCGGGACAGCGAGAGACCCAGTACTTC. Protein product: CATSSTPGQRETQYF. Full variable domain (rest looked up from reference TRBV15 and TRBJ2-5): DAMVIQNPRYQVTQFGKPVTLSCSQTLNHNVMYWYQQKSSQAPKLLFHYYDKDFNNEADTPDNFQSRRPNTSFCFLDIRSPGLGDTAMYLCATSSTPGQRETQYFGPGTRLLVL.

As to this clone: The junction departs from germline at one end; a sequencing error may be responsible. The identical CDR3 is also encoded by other nucleotide sequences in the sample. The chain recombines TRBV19 with TRBJ2-7, with unresolved D. This CDR3 has 14 residues. CDR1 is LNHDA, CDR2 SQIVND, per germline (reference sequence). This chain's CDR3 is CASSSTALSYEQYF. Here the CDR3 DNA reads TGTGCCAGTAGTAGTACTGCACTCTCCTACGAGCAGTATTTC.

V and J are TRBV19 and TRBJ1-2, with TRBD1 matching 7 bases. The germline V gene encodes CDR1 LNHDA and CDR2 SQIVND (reference sequence). J lost 3 bases, V lost 4 bases, and 11 bases had no gene match. The CDR3 has 16 residues. This chain's CDR3 is CASSTLQARGYYGYTF. The CDR3 DNA is TGTGCCAGTAGTACCCTGCAGGCCAGGGGGTACTATGGCTACACCTTC.

The chain carries TRBV30 and TRBJ1-1; D unresolved. The CDR3 totals 13 residues. Germline loops: CDR1 GTSNPN, CDR2 SVGIG (reference sequence). V was clipped by 2 bases and J by 0 bases, with 7 bases between them. The CDR3 region is CAWSIQVNTEAFF. The CDR3 bases are TGTGCCTGGAGTATACAAGTGAACACTGAAGCTTTCTTT. Variable domain in full (rest from reference TRBV30 and TRBJ1-1): SQTIHQWPATLVQPVGSPLSLECTVEGTSNPNLYWYRQAAGRGLQLLFYSVGIGQISSEVPQNLSASRPQDRQFILSSKKLLLSDSGFYLCAWSIQVNTEAFFGQGTRLTVV.

This clone was recorded only once. The rearrangement uses TRBV19 and TRBJ2-6; D remains unclear. Germline CDR1 reads LNHDA; CDR2 reads SQIVND (reference sequence). V was pared by 1 base and J by 1 base, with 5 bases between. The CDR3 loop spans 15 amino acids. The CDR3 is CASSIGRSGANVLTF. The CDR3 DNA follows: TGTGCCAGTAGTATAGGCCGATCTGGGGCCAACGTCCTGACTTTC.

The rearrangement links TRBV14 to TRBJ1-2; D is undetermined. V lost 1 base and J lost 2, with 5 bases in between. The length of the CDR3 is 13 residues. Germline CDR1 is SGHDN and CDR2 is FVKESK. The CDR3 reads CASSQGINYGYTF. The CDR3 DNA is TGTGCCAGCAGCCAAGGGATAAACTATGGCTACACCTTC. The whole variable domain, remainder taken from reference TRBV14 and TRBJ1-2, is EAGVTQFPSHSVIEKGQTVTLRCDPISGHDNLYWYRRVMGKEIKFLLHFVKESKQDESGMPNNRFLAERTGGTYSTLKVQPAELEDSGVYFCASSQGINYGYTFGSGTRLTVV.

The chain joins TRBV19 to TRBJ1-1; 7 bases align to TRBD1. This CDR3 spans 15 amino acids. Per the germline V gene, CDR1 is LNHDA and CDR2 is SQIVND (reference sequence). J lost 3 bases, V lost 6 bases, and 10 bases had no gene match. CDR3 nucleotide sequence: TGTGCCAGTAGGAGAGAGGGGGCGGGGGACACTGAAGCTTTCTTT. As protein: CASRREGAGDTEAFF.

This rearrangement joins TRBV6-6 to TRBJ2-5; the D gene is possibly TRBD1 (5 bases). Looked up from germline, CDR1 is MNHNY and CDR2 is SVGAGI (reference sequence). The CDR3 totals 14 residues. Trimming stripped 2 bases from V and 5 bases from J, with 12 bases between. As DNA, the CDR3 is TGTGCCAGCAGTTACGGGGCGGAAGGGGAGACCCAGTACTTC. Its protein is CASSYGAEGETQYF.